One sample yielded the 12 T cell receptor beta chains listed below, sequenced in a study of blood T cell repertoires in COVID-19. Libraries were prepared by immunoSEQ multiplex PCR; TCRdb keeps only in-frame clonotypes and omits some of them. The sample has about 87,000 clones; roughly 75% are singletons. Sequencing input: peripheral blood. Receptors were obtained from a woman aged 50 to 65 with acute or convalescent COVID-19.

This clone has a handful of counts. This sequence joins TRBV28 and TRBJ1-5; D is uncertain. CDR3 length: 14 residues. Germline CDR1 reads MDHEN; CDR2 reads SYDVKM. Deletions cut 7 bases from V and 3 bases from J, with 13 bases between. Here the CDR3 reads CASTYERYNQPQHF. The CDR3 region has the DNA TGTGCCAGCACCTATGAGAGATACAATCAGCCCCAGCATTTT.

This clone showed up just a few times. This chain links TRBV28 with TRBJ1-6, with no clear D. The CDR3 contains 14 residues. V lost 8 bases to trimming and J lost 0 bases, with 8 bases between them. Germline CDR1 MDHEN, CDR2 SYDVKM. CDR3 DNA sequence: TGTGCCAGCGTAAAGAGCTCCTATAATTCACCCCTCCACTTT. This codes for CASVKSSYNSPLHF.

The genes are TRBV3-1 (or the pseudogene TRBV3-2) and TRBJ2-3, with TRBD1 matching 11 bases. Trimming at V came to 6 bases and at J to 3 bases, leaving 5 bases not matched to a gene. Looked up from germline, CDR1 is LGHDT and CDR2 is YNNKEL (reference sequence). The CDR3 sequence is 15 residues long. DNA for the CDR3: TGTGCCAGCAGTACCGGGACAGGGGGAACAGATACGCAGTATTTT. It codes for CASSTGTGGTDTQYF.

The V and J genes are TRBV4-1 and TRBJ2-7; TRBD2 matches at 7 bases. V shed 0 bases, J shed 3 bases, and the junction held 5 bases outside the gene matches. Germline CDR1 reads MGHRA; CDR2 reads YSYEKL. The CDR3 runs 15 residues. The CDR3 DNA is TGCGCCAGCAGCCAAGATAGCGGGTTTCGCTACGAGCAGTACTTC. Protein product: CASSQDSGFRYEQYF.

This clone was counted once. The rearrangement joins TRBV7-6 to TRBJ1-1; no clear D gene. Trimming left V 5 bases short and J 2 bases short, with 18 bases between. Germline values: CDR1 SGHVS, CDR2 FNYEAQ. The CDR3 runs to 16 residues. The CDR3 is CASSPFRSGGNTEAFF. CDR3 in DNA: TGTGCCAGCAGCCCCTTCAGATCGGGAGGAAACACTGAAGCTTTCTTT.

A few counts support this clone. The genes are TRBV6-5 and TRBJ1-1, with a possible D match to TRBD1 (5 bases). This CDR3 comprises 14 residues. The germline gives CDR1 MNHEY, CDR2 SVGAGI. Trimming took off 7 bases at V and 2 bases at J, with 14 bases between the two ends. The CDR3 region has the DNA TGTGCCAGCACGATGACAGAATTAAACACTGAAGCTTTCTTT. This sequence encodes CASTMTELNTEAFF.

This clone was seen a handful of times. This sequence joins TRBV6-5 and TRBJ1-1; TRBD1 agrees at 10 bases. The junction had 5 bases not matched to a gene; V was cut back by 6 bases and J by 4 bases. CDR3 length: 14 residues. CDR1 is MNHEY and CDR2 is SVGAGI in the germline V gene. The CDR3 sequence is CASRDRGESTEAFF. DNA for the CDR3: TGTGCCAGCAGGGACAGGGGGGAGAGCACTGAAGCTTTCTTT.

This clone was observed a few times. The genes are TRBV7-8 and TRBJ1-2, with TRBD1 identical over 8 bases. V shed 4 bases, J shed 8 bases, and the junction held 6 bases outside the gene matches. This CDR3 comprises 13 residues. Looked up from germline, CDR1 is SGHVS and CDR2 is FQNEAQ. Here the CDR3 DNA reads TGTGCCAGCAGCTCGCACACAGGGGGAGGCTACACCTTC. Amino acids: CASSSHTGGGYTF.

The V gene is TRBV5-1, the J gene TRBJ2-1; TRBD1 is a possible D gene (5 bases). Germline lookup yields CDR1 SGHRS and CDR2 YFSETQ. The CDR3 is 16 residues long. The V gene lost 4 bases and the J gene lost 2 bases, with 16 bases spanning the gap. The CDR3 sequence: CASSPPLLGAYNEQFF. The CDR3 DNA reads as TGCGCCAGCAGCCCCCCGTTGCTAGGGGCCTACAATGAGCAGTTCTTC.

The rearrangement uses TRBV4-1 and TRBJ1-1, with 7 bases lining up with TRBD1. The V gene end was trimmed by 3 bases and the J gene end by 8 bases; junction bases not matched to a gene: 6. The CDR3 is made up of 13 amino acids. Germline CDR1 and CDR2: MGHRA and YSYEKL. CDR3 sequence: CASSQPGGREAFF. The CDR3 coding sequence is TGCGCCAGCAGCCAGCCAGGGGGAAGGGAAGCTTTCTTT.

The rearrangement uses TRBV28 and TRBJ2-7, with a possible D match to TRBD2 (7 bases). V was clipped by 10 bases and J by 7 bases, with 26 bases between them. This CDR3 spans 15 amino acids. CDR1 and CDR2 from the germline V gene are MDHEN and SYDVKM. The CDR3 is CATNPPGRRGGEQYF. The CDR3 nucleotides read TGTGCCACCAACCCCCCGGGGCGGAGGGGGGGGGAGCAGTACTTC.

V is TRBV5-4 and J is TRBJ2-1; D perhaps matches TRBD2 (5 bases). V was clipped by 4 bases and J by 2 bases, with 7 bases between them. The CDR3 extends over 13 amino acids. Germline lookup yields CDR1 SGHNT and CDR2 YYREEE (reference sequence). The CDR3 coding sequence is TGTGCCAGCAGCGTCGGGACCTACAATGAGCAGTTCTTC. This codes for CASSVGTYNEQFF.